This T cell receptor beta chain was profiled in a study of T cell responses to AZD1222 COVID-19 vaccine. Broader study findings: The donors showed a predominance of white British ancestry and of females, with possible underestimation of clonal diversity. Spike-wide vaccine-associated CD4 TCRs dominated at 160-218 and 743-854. None of the repertoires were sampled until the peak T cell response had passed.

Method: immunoSEQ multiplex PCR; TCRdb's copy keeps in-frame clones and lacks some. The repertoire includes 150,000 to 200,000 clones, 90% to 95% of them detected once, and about 4% sits in the top ten. CDR3 size: 14 residues. V lost 0 bases, J lost 1 base, and 6 bases lay in between. Per the germline V gene, CDR1 is KGHSH and CDR2 is LQKENI. A word on this clone: Its antigen is unidentified.

This chain connects TRBV18 to TRBJ1-2; unclear D gene. The starting material was peripheral blood, obtained 28 days after the second dose of the MenACWY control vaccine. This TCR came from an adult who received the MenACWY meningococcal vaccine as a control. CDR3: CASSPPNLNYGYTF. CDR3 nucleotides: TGTGCCAGCTCACCACCGAACCTTAACTATGGCTACACCTTC.